The clone carrying this TCR beta chain was seen a few times. These data are taken from a study of T cells in Graves' hyperthyroidism and ophthalmopathy. Amplification targeted TCR beta CDR3 regions from RNA transcripts. With the HTBI primer set, the TCR CDR3 went through a first round of RT-PCR. TCRdb used MiXCR to reprocess the multiplex PCR reads, holding one entry per CDR3 protein. The data contain more than 500,000 distinct CDR3 sequences, roughly 17% of them singletons. This CDR3 contains 16 residues. Per the germline V gene, CDR1 is PRHDT and CDR2 is FYEKMQ (reference sequence). Between the trimmed V and J ends, which lost 5 bases and 3 bases, there was a span of 19 bases.

The rearrangement uses TRBV13 and TRBJ1-2; possibly TRBD1 for D (6 bases). The sample taken for sequencing was blood. The TCR was taken from a woman aged 25-40 years with Graves' hyperthyroidism. The CDR3 nucleotides are TGTGCCAGCAGCCCTGGGACAAGCTCAGCCTACTATGGCTACACCTTC. The encoded protein is CASSPGTSSAYYGYTF. The whole variable domain, remainder taken from reference TRBV13 and TRBJ1-2, is AAGVIQSPRHLIKEKRETATLKCYPIPRHDTVYWYQQGPGQDPQFLISFYEKMQSDKGSIPDRFSAQQFSDYHSELNMSSLELGDSALYFCASSPGTSSAYYGYTFGSGTRLTVV.